The 17 T cell receptor beta chains in this list originate from one sample, sequenced in a study of PD-1 blockade in classical Hodgkin lymphoma. The patients all showed relapse after autologous stem cell transplantation, while their brentuximab vedotin exposure varied. Sequenced by immunoSEQ multiplex PCR; TCRdb stores in-frame clones only, minus some. The table has some 41,000 clones, around nine tenths seen once. Source: peripheral blood mononuclear cells (PBMCs), taken before the second cycle of nivolumab. Receptors originate from a human donor with classical Hodgkin lymphoma.

As DNA, the CDR3 is TGTGCCACCCGTAGCGGGACTATCCTCTACGAGCAGTACTTC. As protein: CATRSGTILYEQYF. V is TRBV15 and J is TRBJ2-7; TRBD2 aligns across 8 bases. Looked up from germline, CDR1 is LNHNV and CDR2 is YYDKDF (reference sequence). This CDR3 contains 14 residues. Losses at the gene ends were 8 bases for V and 3 bases for J; bases not matched to a gene: 9.

V usage is TRBV19 and J usage is TRBJ2-7; possibly TRBD2 for D (5 bases). This CDR3 region has 12 residues. The germline V gene encodes CDR1 LNHDA and CDR2 SQIVND (reference sequence). V was pared by 10 bases and J by 7 bases, with 17 bases between. The CDR3 bases are TGTGCCACTAAAAGCGGAGCCCGGGAGCAGTACTTC. It codes for CATKSGAREQYF.

The chain couples TRBV7-2 to TRBJ2-5, with D unresolved. The CDR3 totals 17 residues. With 3 bases removed from V and 2 bases from J, the gap between germline ends came to 19 bases. CDR1 and CDR2 from the germline V gene are SGHTA and FQGNSA. The CDR3 here is CASSFLKVGRLQETQYF. The CDR3 bases are TGTGCCAGCAGCTTCTTGAAGGTTGGGCGGCTTCAAGAGACCCAGTACTTC. Full variable domain (rest looked up from reference TRBV7-2 and TRBJ2-5): GAGVSQSPSNKVTEKGKDVELRCDPISGHTALYWYRQSLGQGLEFLIYFQGNSAPDKSGLPSDRFSAERTGGSVSTLTIQRTQQEDSAVYLCASSFLKVGRLQETQYFGPGTRLLVL.

J is TRBJ2-7 and V is TRBV6-6; D is undetermined. This CDR3 is 12 amino acids long. The germline V gene has CDR1 MNHNY and CDR2 SVGAGI (reference sequence). The V end was cut by 6 bases, the J end by 3 bases, with 9 bases between. CDR3 coding DNA: TGTGCCAGCAGCGATCAGGACTACGAGCAGTACTTC. This codes for CASSDQDYEQYF.

V usage is TRBV28 and J usage is TRBJ2-3; 9 positions match TRBD2. The CDR3 extends over 15 amino acids. Germline CDR1 and CDR2: MDHEN and SYDVKM. V lost 2 bases and J lost 2; bases outside the gene matches: 2. The CDR3 nucleotides read TGTGCCAGCAGTTTAGCGGGAGGGCCCACAGATACGCAGTATTTT. Its translation: CASSLAGGPTDTQYF.

V usage is TRBV7-9 and J usage is TRBJ1-5; 10 bases match TRBD1. After removal of 1 base from V and 7 bases from J, the junction contained 10 bases not matched to a gene. CDR3 length equals 17 residues. In germline, CDR1 is SEHNR, CDR2 FQNEAQ (reference sequence). As DNA, the CDR3 is TGTGCCAGCAGCTTAGGGTCCCGGGACAGGGGCGGCCAGCCCCAGCATTTT. Residues: CASSLGSRDRGGQPQHF. Full variable domain (outside the CDR3, taken from reference TRBV7-9 and TRBJ1-5): DTGVSQNPRHKITKRGQNVTFRCDPISEHNRLYWYRQTLGQGPEFLTYFQNEAQLEKSRLLSDRFSAERPKGSFSTLEIQRTEQGDSAMYLCASSLGSRDRGGQPQHFGDGTRLSIL.

V gene TRBV29-1 combines with J gene TRBJ2-7; tentative D call: TRBD2 (6 bases). CDR3 length equals 14 residues. Germline V lookup: CDR1 SQVTM, CDR2 ANQGSEA. Trimming took 7 bases from V and 2 from J, leaving 18 bases between them. CDR3 sequence reads: CSGLREGGTYEQYF. The CDR3 DNA is TGCAGCGGGCTCAGGGAAGGAGGGACCTACGAGCAGTACTTC.

The gene calls are TRBV6-1 and TRBJ2-1; 10 nucleotides agree with TRBD2. Germline V lookup: CDR1 MNHNS, CDR2 SASEGT. The J segment lost 13 bases and the V segment lost 2 bases, leaving 8 bases of the junction unmatched. This CDR3 region has 14 residues. CDR3 loop: CASSERLAGVGQFF. For the CDR3, the DNA is TGTGCCAGCAGTGAACGGCTAGCGGGAGTAGGACAGTTCTTC.

V and J are TRBV14 and TRBJ2-3; TRBD2 agrees at 11 bases. The trim removed 4 bases at V and 4 bases at J, leaving 13 bases unmatched. The germline V gene has CDR1 SGHDN and CDR2 FVKESK. There are 18 residues in the CDR3. DNA for the CDR3: TGTGCCAGCAGCCCAAGAAGAACTAGCGGGAGAGCGGCAGATACGCAGTATTTT. It yields the protein CASSPRRTSGRAADTQYF.

This clone was found once. As DNA, the CDR3 is TGCGCCAGCAGTGACGGGAGGGAAGAGACCCAGTACTTC. Amino acid sequence: CASSDGREETQYF. This chain joins TRBV10-1 and TRBJ2-5, with 8 nucleotides matching TRBD2. V lost 3 bases to trimming and J lost 3 bases; unmatched junction nucleotides: 0. The germline gives CDR1 WNHNN, CDR2 SYGVQD (reference sequence). This CDR3 is built from 13 residues.

The J gene is TRBJ1-2, the V gene TRBV29-1; 10 bases fit TRBD1. The CDR3 covers 12 residues. The germline CDR1 and CDR2 sequences are SQVTM and ANQGSEA. V lost 4 bases and J lost 7; bases outside the gene matches: 3. The CDR3 here is CSVGDRGRGYTF. Here the CDR3 DNA reads TGCAGCGTTGGGGACAGGGGCCGTGGCTACACCTTC.

V usage is TRBV6-5 and J usage is TRBJ1-1, with TRBD1 identical over 9 bases. Germline assignment: CDR1 MNHEY and CDR2 SVGAGI. The CDR3 extends over 12 amino acids. The trim removed 3 bases at V and 12 bases at J, leaving 5 bases unmatched. DNA of the CDR3: TGTGCCAGCAGTTATCGGGACAGGGAAACTTTCTTT. This sequence encodes CASSYRDRETFF.

This chain connects TRBV19 to TRBJ1-3; D is perhaps TRBD1 (6 bases). Looked up from germline, CDR1 is LNHDA and CDR2 is SQIVND (reference sequence). CDR3 length: 17 amino acids. With 3 bases removed from V and 0 bases from J, the gap between germline ends came to 15 bases. CDR3 nucleotides: TGTGCCAGTAGTATTTCAGGGGTCGCCGCCTCTGGAAACACCATATATTTT. Its translation is CASSISGVAASGNTIYF.

The chain is built from TRBV5-5 and TRBJ2-7; either TRBD1 or TRBD2 may fit D (5 bases each). This CDR3 has 14 residues. In germline, CDR1 is SGHKS, CDR2 YYEKEE (reference sequence). Trimming took 7 bases from V and 4 from J, leaving 18 bases between them. The CDR3 region has the DNA TGTGCCAGCGGGGCCGGGACGCTACCTTACGAGCAGTACTTC. Protein product: CASGAGTLPYEQYF.

CDR3 coding DNA: TGTGCCAGCAGCCTATACAGGGTAGTTAACTATGGCTACACCTTC. Translated: CASSLYRVVNYGYTF. The chain carries TRBV5-4 and TRBJ1-2; a possible D gene is TRBD1 (6 bases). Germline V gene sequence: CDR1 SGHNT, CDR2 YYREEE (reference sequence). The V end was cut by 4 bases, the J end by 1 base, with 14 bases between. The CDR3 is 15 amino acids.

In this sample, this clone turned up once. The chain recombines TRBV5-1 with TRBJ1-4, with D maybe TRBD1 (6 bases). CDR3 length equals 14 residues. V dropped 2 bases and J dropped 8 bases, with 13 bases sitting between them. The germline V gene encodes CDR1 SGHRS and CDR2 YFSETQ. CDR3 coding DNA: TGCGCCAGCAGCTTAAAGGCAGGGGACGAAAAACTGTTTTTT. Translated, it gives CASSLKAGDEKLFF.

The rearrangement uses TRBV4-1 and TRBJ2-7, with D unresolved. Germline values: CDR1 MGHRA, CDR2 YSYEKL. The length of the CDR3 is 15 residues. The ends were cut back, 1 base at V and 0 bases at J, with 10 bases in the middle. This CDR3 reads CASSQGFQSSYEQYF. CDR3 DNA sequence: TGCGCCAGCAGCCAAGGTTTCCAGAGCTCCTACGAGCAGTACTTC.